This is a list of T cell receptor beta chains from one sample in a study of graft-versus-host responses after intestinal transplantation. Only in-frame clones appear in the TCRdb table, and some are missing; sequencing was by immunoSEQ multiplex PCR. The data contain roughly 75,000 clones, 90% to 95% of them singletons. These receptors are not linked to any known antigen. The sample here was unstimulated CD4+ T cells sorted from spleen or lymph node cells, taken before intestinal transplant. All receptors derive from a human donor who received an intestinal transplant. Each CDR3 is given with its conserved first and last residue. The D gene is left open where the match is weak. Clone size is shown for a subset of rows, as once, few, many or a class of expanded clone.

d_call cdr3_length clone_size j_call v_call cdr3_nt cdr3_aa
NA 16 few TRBJ1-6 TRBV7-2 TGTGCCAGCAGCTTAGTCGGCAGGGCTGTTGATTCACCCCTCCACTTT CASSLVGRAVDSPLHF
NA 14 few TRBJ1-1 TRBV4-3 TGCGCCAGCAGCCAAGATCTAAAGAACACTGAAGCTTTCTTT CASSQDLKNTEAFF
NA 15 NA TRBJ2-7 TRBV6-6 TGTGCCAGCAGTTACCTGGGGACACGGCGACCTGAGCAGTACTTC CASSYLGTRRPEQYF
TRBD1 17 NA TRBJ1-6 TRBV5-6 TGTGCCAGCAGCTTGGCCTACAGGGGGCCGTATAATTCACCCCTCCACTTT CASSLAYRGPYNSPLHF
NA 13 NA TRBJ1-2 TRBV6-5 TGTGCCAGCAGTTACTTTGAGTCCGAGGGCTACACCTTC CASSYFESEGYTF
TRBD1 15 NA TRBJ2-7 TRBV18 TGTGCCAGCTCACAACCAAACAGGGGAATCTACGAGCAGTACTTC CASSQPNRGIYEQYF
TRBD1 18 NA TRBJ2-5 TRBV19 TGTGCCAGTAGTATTTCGCCCCTGGACAGGGGGGGTCAAGAGACCCAGTACTTC CASSISPLDRGGQETQYF
TRBD1 15 NA TRBJ2-5 TRBV19 TGTGCCAGTAGTCCCCGGACAGGGGGCACAGAGACCCAGTACTTC CASSPRTGGTETQYF
NA 14 NA TRBJ1-2 TRBV4-3 TGCGCCAGCAGCCAAGACGACACTAGATATGGCTACACCTTC CASSQDDTRYGYTF
TRBD1 13 NA TRBJ2-7 TRBV7-2 TGTGCCAGCAGCTTAAAGGGACAGCCGGAGCAGTACTTC CASSLKGQPEQYF
NA 13 once TRBJ2-7 TRBV15 TGTGCCACCAGCCCTCGTTTGGAGGGCGAGCAGTACTTC CATSPRLEGEQYF
NA 13 NA TRBJ1-1 TRBV19 TGTGCCAGTAACGCGCCTCTGAACACTGAAGCTTTCTTT CASNAPLNTEAFF
NA 14 NA TRBJ1-2 TRBV30 TGTGCCTGGAGTACAGGCCGATGGGACTATGGCTACACCTTC CAWSTGRWDYGYTF
TRBD1 15 NA TRBJ1-6 TRBV2 TGTGCCAGCAGTGAATCCGCGGGACAGAATTCACCCCTCCACTTT CASSESAGQNSPLHF
TRBD2 16 NA TRBJ2-2 TRBV7-2 TGTGCCAGCAGCATTACTAGCGGGGGGTGGGCCGGGGAGCTGTTTTTT CASSITSGGWAGELFF
NA 16 few TRBJ2-1 TRBV6-6 TGTGCCAGCAGTTACTTCGGGGGGCAGTCGTACAATGAGCAGTTCTTC CASSYFGGQSYNEQFF
TRBD2 15 NA TRBJ2-1 TRBV7-2 TGTGCCAGCAGCCTGACTAGCGGGGGTTACAATGAGCAGTTCTTC CASSLTSGGYNEQFF
NA 13 NA TRBJ2-7 TRBV27 TGTGCCAGCAGTTTCCAGACAGGCGACGAGCAGTACTTC CASSFQTGDEQYF
NA 17 NA TRBJ2-1 TRBV4-3 TGCGCCAGCAGCCAAGGCTCCTGGGACACCAATTACAATGAGCAGTTCTTC CASSQGSWDTNYNEQFF
NA 15 NA TRBJ2-7 TRBV6-6 TGTGCCAGCAGTTACTCAGCGGCCGGCCCATACGAGCAGTACTTC CASSYSAAGPYEQYF
NA 16 NA TRBJ1-1 TRBV28 TGTGCCAGCAGTTTCCAAGGTCGGGGTGCCAACACTGAAGCTTTCTTT CASSFQGRGANTEAFF
TRBD1 14 NA TRBJ2-7 TRBV6-5 TGTGCCAGCAGCCGAGGGACAGGGGGCGACGAGCAGTACTTC CASSRGTGGDEQYF
TRBD1 13 NA TRBJ2-7 TRBV7-9 TGTGCCAGCAGACGGACAGGGTCGGAAGAGCAGTACTTC CASRRTGSEEQYF